The 20 T cell receptor beta chains reported below all come from one sample, sequenced in a study of blood T cell repertoires in COVID-19. Sequencing used immunoSEQ multiplex PCR; TCRdb keeps in-frame clones, though not all of them. This sample has some 150,000 clones; 84% occur once, and the top ten carry under 7%. The sequenced sample was PBMCs or T cells enriched from blood (not recorded which). Source of these receptors: a woman between 50 and 59 years old who had been exposed to COVID-19.

The chain has TRBV12-3 or TRBV12-4 and TRBJ2-2; D is ambiguous. Trimming removed 5 bases at V and 3 bases at J, with 4 bases between. The CDR3 sequence is 12 residues long. The CDR3 nucleotides are TGTGCCAGCAGTATCTACACCGGGGAGCTGTTTTTT. It is translated as CASSIYTGELFF.

The chain has TRBV11-2 and TRBJ1-1; D is ambiguous. V was cut by 3 bases and J by 6 bases, with 17 bases left in between. The length of the CDR3 is 15 residues. CDR1 and CDR2 from the germline V gene are SGHAT and FQNNGV. In DNA, the CDR3 is TGTGCCAGCAGCTTGCAGGAGGGATATAGCGCTGAAGCTTTCTTT. Its protein is CASSLQEGYSAEAFF. The complete variable domain, with remaining parts taken from reference TRBV11-2 and TRBJ1-1, reads EAGVAQSPRYKIIEKRQSVAFWCNPISGHATLYWYQQILGQGPKLLIQFQNNGVVDDSQLPKDRFSAERLKGVDSTLKIQPAKLEDSAVYLCASSLQEGYSAEAFFGQGTRLTVV.

J is TRBJ2-7 and V is TRBV10-2, with 12 bases fitting TRBD2. Unmatched junction bases numbered 10, after V lost 3 bases and J lost 7 bases. Germline V lookup: CDR1 WSHSY, CDR2 SAAADI. CDR3 length: 16 amino acids. As DNA, the CDR3 is TGCGCCAGCAGTGACCGTACTAGCGGGAGGATGTGGGAGCAGTACTTC. As protein: CASSDRTSGRMWEQYF.

V and J are TRBV9 and TRBJ2-6, with D perhaps TRBD2 (5 bases). In germline, CDR1 is SGDLS, CDR2 YYNGEE. V was cut by 6 bases and J by 0 bases, with 10 bases left in between. The CDR3 runs 15 residues. The CDR3 protein is CASNSGTSGANVLTF. The CDR3 DNA is TGTGCCAGCAACAGCGGAACCTCTGGGGCCAACGTCCTGACTTTC.

The chain links TRBV7-2 to TRBJ2-1, with D tentatively TRBD2 (6 bases). Per germline, CDR1 SGHTA and CDR2 FQGNSA. This CDR3 is 14 amino acids long. With 5 bases removed from V and 8 bases from J, the gap between germline ends came to 16 bases. The CDR3 nucleotides read TGTGCCAGCAGCGAATCGGGGGTTCGCCATGAGCAGTTCTTC. This translates into CASSESGVRHEQFF.

This chain connects TRBV9 to TRBJ2-3; 8 positions agree with TRBD2. CDR1 is SGDLS and CDR2 is YYNGEE in the germline V gene. The CDR3 spans 17 residues. The V gene end was trimmed by 3 bases and the J gene end by 4 bases; junction bases not matched to a gene: 13. The CDR3 nucleotides are TGTGCCAGCAGCGCCGAGGGTACGGGAGGGCGGGCAGATACGCAGTATTTT. Its protein is CASSAEGTGGRADTQYF.

The CDR3 region is CASSPGLNTGELFF. CDR3 DNA: TGTGCCAGCAGTCCGGGATTGAACACCGGGGAGCTGTTTTTT. The V and J genes are TRBV27 and TRBJ2-2, with D possibly matching TRBD2 (5 bases). V was pared by 5 bases and J by 1 base, with 8 bases between. Per germline, CDR1 MNHEY and CDR2 SMNVEV (reference sequence). CDR3 length: 14 amino acids.

The chain joins TRBV7-9 to TRBJ1-1; weak D call: TRBD1 (6 bases). Germline CDR1 is SEHNR and CDR2 is FQNEAQ (reference sequence). V was shortened by 4 bases and J by 0 bases, with 15 bases between the two germline ends. The CDR3 consists of 16 residues. CDR3 DNA sequence: TGTGCCAGCAGCTCCGGACAGATGACATTGAACACTGAAGCTTTCTTT. Translation: CASSSGQMTLNTEAFF. Filled out from reference TRBV7-9 and TRBJ1-1, the complete variable domain reads DTGVSQNPRHKITKRGQNVTFRCDPISEHNRLYWYRQTLGQGPEFLTYFQNEAQLEKSRLLSDRFSAERPKGSFSTLEIQRTEQGDSAMYLCASSSGQMTLNTEAFFGQGTRLTVV.

V and J are TRBV28 and TRBJ2-2, with a tentative D call TRBD2 (6 bases). In germline, CDR1 is MDHEN, CDR2 SYDVKM. The CDR3 spans 16 residues. V lost 7 bases to trimming and J lost 0 bases, with 15 bases between them. The CDR3 sequence: CASIRSGPTNTGELFF. DNA of the CDR3: TGTGCCAGCATCCGTAGCGGCCCCACGAACACCGGGGAGCTGTTTTTT.

J is TRBJ1-5 and V is TRBV4-1, with TRBD1 matching 10 bases. Trimming cost V 3 bases and J 2 bases; bases outside gene matches: 13. The CDR3 has 19 amino acids. Germline lookup yields CDR1 MGHRA and CDR2 YSYEKL. CDR3 sequence (DNA): TGCGCCAGCAGCCACTCCGGGACAGGGGTTTTCTACGGCAATCAGCCCCAGCATTTT. This sequence encodes CASSHSGTGVFYGNQPQHF.

This clone has a handful of counts. The chain joins TRBV30 to TRBJ2-3; maybe TRBD1 (5 bases). Per the germline V gene, CDR1 is GTSNPN and CDR2 is SVGIG (reference sequence). CDR3 size: 14 residues. V was trimmed by 3 bases and J by 4 bases, leaving 14 bases between them. The CDR3 loop is CAWSNPDTSDTQYF. As DNA, the CDR3 is TGTGCCTGGAGCAACCCGGACACTTCAGATACGCAGTATTTT.

A single count supports this clone. This chain joins TRBV5-5 and TRBJ1-1; D remains ambiguous. V was pared by 3 bases and J by 1 base, with 16 bases between. CDR3 length: 16 residues. Germline CDR1 is SGHKS and CDR2 is YYEKEE (reference sequence). The CDR3 DNA sequence: TGTGCCAGCAGCTCCGAGCCGGAGACGCAGAACACTGAAGCTTTCTTT. It encodes CASSSEPETQNTEAFF.

V gene TRBV7-9 combines with J gene TRBJ2-5, with 11 bases fitting TRBD2. Germline assignment: CDR1 SEHNR and CDR2 FQNEAQ (reference sequence). Trimming removed 0 bases from V and 4 bases from J; junction bases left unmatched: 13. This CDR3 comprises 19 residues. CDR3 coding DNA: TGTGCCAGCAGCTTAGCCCAAGGATCTAGCGGGAGGACCGTAGAGACCCAGTACTTC. This gives the protein CASSLAQGSSGRTVETQYF.

The chain is built from TRBV19 and TRBJ1-5; 9 bases are a match to TRBD1. This CDR3 is built from 14 residues. Trimming removed 6 bases from V and 7 bases from J; junction bases left unmatched: 7. The germline CDR1 and CDR2 sequences are LNHDA and SQIVND (reference sequence). CDR3 protein: CASRGTGRGQPQHF. The CDR3 nucleotides read TGTGCCAGTAGGGGGACAGGGAGAGGACAGCCCCAGCATTTT.

V and J are TRBV7-7 and TRBJ2-1; TRBD2 matches at 16 bases. The CDR3 covers 19 residues. V trimming: 4 bases; J trimming: 1 base; junction bases outside the gene matches: 7. CDR1 and CDR2 (germline): SSHAT, FNYEAQ (reference sequence). CDR3 sequence: CASSSGTSGRAISYNEQFF. The DNA for the CDR3 is TGTGCCAGCAGCTCCGGGACTAGCGGGAGGGCCATATCCTACAATGAGCAGTTCTTC.

The gene calls are TRBV5-5 and TRBJ2-3; tentatively, D is TRBD1 (6 bases). The CDR3 is 15 amino acids. With 1 base removed from V and 2 bases from J, the gap between germline ends came to 11 bases. Germline V CDR1 and CDR2: SGHKS, YYEKEE (reference sequence). CDR3 sequence reads: CASSLTGWDTDTQYF. The CDR3 nucleotides are TGTGCCAGCAGCTTGACAGGGTGGGACACAGATACGCAGTATTTT.

V gene TRBV6-5 combines with J gene TRBJ1-1; maybe TRBD1 (5 bases). This CDR3 contains 13 residues. Germline values: CDR1 MNHEY, CDR2 SVGAGI. Trimming removed 6 bases at V and 1 base at J, with 9 bases between. The CDR3 protein is CASRGLGNTEAFF. The CDR3 DNA is TGTGCCAGCAGGGGGCTTGGGAACACTGAAGCTTTCTTT.

The chain couples TRBV11-2 to TRBJ1-2; 10 bases map to TRBD1. The CDR3 has 14 amino acids. With 5 bases clipped from V and 7 bases from J, the junction kept 7 bases outside the gene matches. From germline, CDR1 is SGHAT and CDR2 FQNNGV. The CDR3 sequence: CASSPRTGGTGYTF. Written as DNA, the CDR3 is TGTGCCAGCAGCCCGCGGACAGGGGGAACTGGCTACACCTTC.

The chain joins TRBV7-2 to TRBJ2-7, with D possibly TRBD1 on 6 matching bases. The germline V gene has CDR1 SGHTA and CDR2 FQGNSA. V was clipped by 1 base and J by 4 bases, with 20 bases between them. This CDR3 has 17 residues. CDR3 DNA: TGTGCCAGCAGCTTAGAGGTCGCAGGGGCTAAATCTTACGAGCAGTACTTC. Its translation is CASSLEVAGAKSYEQYF.

The chain couples TRBV27 to TRBJ1-2, with TRBD1 matching 7 bases. Germline V gives CDR1 MNHEY, CDR2 SMNVEV (reference sequence). With V trimmed by 6 bases and J by 0 bases, 13 bases remained unmatched. This CDR3 is built from 17 residues. CDR3 nucleotides: TGTGCCAGCAGATTCAACGGACGACAGGGTGCTAACTATGGCTACACCTTC. Protein sequence: CASRFNGRQGANYGYTF.